This T cell receptor beta chain is drawn from a study of blood T cell repertoires in COVID-19. Study-level information: The United States, Italy and Spain were the sources of the acute and convalescent COVID-19 samples. PBMCs, B-cell-depleted T cells, or T cells were the source of the cDNA or gDNA that made up the material.

As originally analysed: Estimated nucleated cell counts came from reference gene primer amplification. Clones were sequenced by immunoSEQ multiplex PCR, and TCRdb holds only the in-frame ones, with some missing. V, J and clone size derive from that table, while D and trimming were established from the DNA sequence. The table lists 300,000 to 350,000 clones, 88% of them singletons. The recovered donors of Cohort 3 showed two negative PCRs, clearance, or symptom resolution. This CDR3 is 16 amino acids long. The ends were cut back, 1 base at V and 8 bases at J, with 15 bases in the middle. Germline V lookup: CDR1 SGHDN, CDR2 FVKESK.

The sequencing sample was made of PBMCs or T cells enriched from blood (not recorded which). The source is a man younger than 40 who had recovered from COVID-19. The rearrangement joins TRBV14 to TRBJ1-6; possibly TRBD1 for D (5 bases). The CDR3 region is CASSQVQRQHYSPLHF. The DNA for the CDR3 is TGTGCCAGCAGCCAAGTCCAGCGACAGCATTATTCACCCCTCCACTTT. Full variable domain (missing parts from reference TRBV14 and TRBJ1-6): EAGVTQFPSHSVIEKGQTVTLRCDPISGHDNLYWYRRVMGKEIKFLLHFVKESKQDESGMPNNRFLAERTGGTYSTLKVQPAELEDSGVYFCASSQVQRQHYSPLHFGNGTRLTVT.